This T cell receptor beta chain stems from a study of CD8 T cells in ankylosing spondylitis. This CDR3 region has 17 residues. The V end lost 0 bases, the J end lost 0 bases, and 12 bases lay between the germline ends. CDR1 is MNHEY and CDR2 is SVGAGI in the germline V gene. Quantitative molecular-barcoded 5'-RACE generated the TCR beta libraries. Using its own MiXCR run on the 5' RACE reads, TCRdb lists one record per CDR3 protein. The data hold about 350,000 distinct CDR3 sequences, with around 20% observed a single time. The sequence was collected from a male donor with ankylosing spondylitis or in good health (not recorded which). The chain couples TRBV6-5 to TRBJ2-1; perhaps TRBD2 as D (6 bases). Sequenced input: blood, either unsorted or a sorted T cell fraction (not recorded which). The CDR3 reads CASSYSPGDSSYNEQFF. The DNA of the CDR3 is TGTGCCAGCAGTTACTCCCCGGGGGATAGCTCCTACAATGAGCAGTTCTTC.